The 7 T cell receptor beta chains listed next were all sequenced from one sample in a study of neurological immune-mediated disorders. TCRdb itself ran the 5' RACE reads through MiXCR, one entry per CDR3 protein. The profile covers about 48,000 distinct CDR3 sequences, with just under 6% appearing a single time and approximately 1.5% taken by the ten largest. Material: CD4+ T cells from blood. The receptors here all came from a woman between 18 and 30 years old with multiple sclerosis.

At least ten counts were recorded for this clonotype. This chain connects TRBV12-3 or TRBV12-4 to TRBJ2-1; 8 bases align to TRBD1. V lost 6 bases and J lost 7; bases outside the gene matches: 11. The CDR3 sequence is 15 residues long. The CDR3 coding sequence is TGTGCCAGCAGCCAAGGACAGGGTGCCCTTAATGAGCAGTTCTTC. Translation: CASSQGQGALNEQFF.

This clonotype was picked up many times. The V gene is TRBV7-9, the J gene TRBJ2-7; 8 nucleotides line up with TRBD2. The ends lost 7 bases at V and 8 bases at J; junction bases unmatched: 13. CDR1 SEHNR and CDR2 FQNEAQ come from the germline V gene (reference sequence). The length of the CDR3 is 14 residues. DNA for the CDR3: TGTGCCAGCACCTATAGCGGGGCGGAATTAAAGCAGTACTTC. The encoded protein is CASTYSGAELKQYF. The full variable domain, rest sourced from reference TRBV7-9 and TRBJ2-7, is DTGVSQNPRHKITKRGQNVTFRCDPISEHNRLYWYRQTLGQGPEFLTYFQNEAQLEKSRLLSDRFSAERPKGSFSTLEIQRTEQGDSAMYLCASTYSGAELKQYFGPGTRLTVT.

This clonotype was detected many times. The CDR3 region has the DNA TGTGCCAGCAGTTTTCTTGGAAAGGGGCACACTGAAGCTTTCTTT. This gives the protein CASSFLGKGHTEAFF. The chain recombines TRBV12-3 or TRBV12-4 with TRBJ1-1, with D possibly TRBD1 on 5 matching bases. This CDR3 is built from 15 residues. V dropped 3 bases and J dropped 3 bases, with 14 bases sitting between them.

This clonotype showed up many times. The chain recombines TRBV11-3 with TRBJ1-1, with D perhaps matching TRBD1 (5 bases). V lost 5 bases and J 6 bases, leaving 19 bases between the germline ends. CDR1 and CDR2 (germline): SGHNT, YENEEA. CDR3 length: 15 residues. The CDR3 DNA sequence: TGTGCCAGCAGCCTCAGGCAGGGTTTGTATTCTGAAGCTTTCTTT. It is translated as CASSLRQGLYSEAFF.

This clonotype was seen repeatedly, ten times or more. CDR3 sequence (DNA): TGTGCCAGTAGGGACAGGGGGCAACTTCTAACTGAAGCTTTCTTT. Amino acids: CASRDRGQLLTEAFF. This rearrangement joins TRBV19 to TRBJ1-1, with 11 positions matching TRBD1. Germline assignment: CDR1 LNHDA and CDR2 SQIVND (reference sequence). The CDR3 is 15 residues long. With V trimmed by 6 bases and J by 5 bases, 8 bases remained unmatched. The variable domain in full, completed from reference TRBV19 and TRBJ1-1, reads DGGITQSPKYLFRKEGQNVTLSCEQNLNHDAMYWYRQDPGQGLRLIYYSQIVNDFQKGDIAEGYSVSREKKESFPLTVTSAQKNPTAFYLCASRDRGQLLTEAFFGQGTRLTVV.

There are many counts of this clonotype. The rearrangement joins TRBV7-9 to TRBJ1-2; no clear D. This CDR3 is built from 13 residues. Germline V gene data show CDR1 as SEHNR and CDR2 as FQNEAQ (reference sequence). Trimming took 5 bases from V and 4 from J, leaving 11 bases between them. CDR3 region: CASSPMGPYGYTF. CDR3 nucleotides: TGTGCCAGCAGCCCAATGGGCCCCTATGGCTACACCTTC.

CDR3 residues: CASSDPGLEEQYV. The CDR3 nucleotides are TGTGCCAGCAGTGACCCCGGACTAGAGGAACAGTACGTC. V usage is TRBV6-6 and J usage is TRBJ2-7, with 7 bases identical to TRBD2. Germline CDR1 MNHNY, CDR2 SVGAGI (reference sequence). The CDR3 runs 13 residues. Unmatched junction bases numbered 11, after V lost 5 bases and J lost 10 bases.